This T cell receptor (beta chain) was recovered during a study of radiation and T cells in renal cell carcinoma. Whole-study findings and limits: In blood, top tumor clones expanded by 2 weeks, shrinking by 4.

A remark on this clone: Its antigen is undetermined.

Time point specified: blood 4 weeks post-SBRT, at nephrectomy. Treatment indicated: 15 Gy SBRT to primary tumor, nephrectomy 4 weeks later. Nephrectomy followed 15 Gy stereotactic body radiation by 4 weeks. The CDR3 is 21 amino acids. V shed 3 bases, J shed 7 bases, and the junction held 21 bases outside the gene matches. Germline values: CDR1 SGHVS, CDR2 FQNEAQ. Assay: immunoSEQ multiplex PCR; the TCRdb copy retains only in-frame clones and omits some. The data hold 130,000 to 150,000 clones, with 65% to 90% observed a single time. This rearrangement joins TRBV7-8 to TRBJ2-1, with 13 bases matching TRBD2. Material: blood, obtained from a patient whose treatment included radiotherapy and nephrectomy. The origin of this receptor is a woman between 45 and 60 years old with renal cell carcinoma. CDR3 in DNA: TGTGCCAGCAGCTTCGCTCCGTCTTGGAGACTAGCGGGAGGAGGGGAAAATGAGCAGTTCTTC. It specifies CASSFAPSWRLAGGGENEQFF.